The rows below give T cell receptor beta chains drawn from one sample of a study of T cells expressing NK-cell markers. TCRdb reprocessed the 5' RACE reads and keeps a single row for each CDR3 protein, giving no DNA. This sample's table reports 300,000 or so distinct CDR3 sequences. The sequencing input was blood T cells: a sorted CD56 or NKG2C T cell subset, CD4+ or CD8+ T cells, or bulk PBMC T cells (not recorded which). All receptors derive from a woman between 18 and 69 years old in good health. CDR3s include the opening cysteine and the closing phenylalanine or tryptophan. The order of the fields is CDR3 protein, J gene, V gene.

cdr3_aa: CASSERLAGAPGELFF
j_call: TRBJ2-2
v_call: TRBV6-2/TRBV6-3

cdr3_aa: CASSTLQGGKNIQYF
j_call: TRBJ2-4
v_call: TRBV27

cdr3_aa: CAISESVQGETQYF
j_call: TRBJ2-5
v_call: TRBV10-3

cdr3_aa: CATTGPEKETQYF
j_call: TRBJ2-5
v_call: TRBV10-3

cdr3_aa: CASSLDRGEQYF
j_call: TRBJ2-7
v_call: TRBV11-2

cdr3_aa: CASSQGVLAGHKNIQYF
j_call: TRBJ2-4
v_call: TRBV4-1

cdr3_aa: CSARAGPTYGYTF
j_call: TRBJ1-2
v_call: TRBV20-1

cdr3_aa: CASHPDRRPEKLFF
j_call: TRBJ1-4
v_call: TRBV28

cdr3_aa: CSATDRVYEQYF
j_call: TRBJ2-7
v_call: TRBV20-1

cdr3_aa: CASSDRTGGLGETQYF
j_call: TRBJ2-5
v_call: TRBV5-1

cdr3_aa: CATSGRLGLGNEQFF
j_call: TRBJ2-1
v_call: TRBV15

cdr3_aa: CASSTGGPGGQPQHF
j_call: TRBJ1-5
v_call: TRBV19

cdr3_aa: CASSASSGWGTDTQYF
j_call: TRBJ2-3
v_call: TRBV5-4

cdr3_aa: CASSTSPGAPGEAFF
j_call: TRBJ1-1
v_call: TRBV5-4

cdr3_aa: CASSAHAPATNEKLFF
j_call: TRBJ1-4
v_call: TRBV7-2

cdr3_aa: CASSLSRTGGASDTQYF
j_call: TRBJ2-3
v_call: TRBV7-6

cdr3_aa: CASSETRDRGSTEAFF
j_call: TRBJ1-1
v_call: TRBV6-2/TRBV6-3

cdr3_aa: CASSYRGGLGTTGELFF
j_call: TRBJ2-2
v_call: TRBV6-5

cdr3_aa: CASSYSTVSYEQYF
j_call: TRBJ2-7
v_call: TRBV6-5

cdr3_aa: CASSPDRGNSPLHF
j_call: TRBJ1-6
v_call: TRBV6-1

cdr3_aa: CASNQDRAPYEQYF
j_call: TRBJ2-7
v_call: TRBV6-1

cdr3_aa: CASSQGQGEEGNQPQHF
j_call: TRBJ1-5
v_call: TRBV7-2

cdr3_aa: CASSTQAVQETQYF
j_call: TRBJ2-5
v_call: TRBV19

cdr3_aa: CASSLDGHYEQYF
j_call: TRBJ2-7
v_call: TRBV6-6

cdr3_aa: CASSFHGTEAFF
j_call: TRBJ1-1
v_call: TRBV27